This is a list of T cell receptor beta chains from one sample in a study of tumor-infiltrating lymphocytes in oesophageal squamous cell carcinoma. TCRdb redid the calling of the PCR reads with MiXCR, one entry per CDR3 protein. The sample carries about 13,000 distinct CDR3 sequences, approximately 53% recorded once. Specimen: esophageal tumor tissue. These TCRs come from a male donor with esophageal squamous cell carcinoma. The CDR3 runs from the conserved cysteine through the conserved F or W. The order of the fields is J gene, D gene, V gene, clone size, CDR3 protein, CDR3 DNA. A D gene is named only where the DNA matches it firmly. Clone size is given for some rows only: seen once, a few or many times, or a class if the clone is expanded.

j_call: TRBJ2-1; d_call: TRBD2; v_call: TRBV6-6; clone_size: once; cdr3_aa: CASSAHRLAEASYNEQFF; cdr3_nt: TGTGCCAGCAGTGCCCACCGACTAGCGGAAGCCTCCTACAATGAGCAGTTCTTC
j_call: TRBJ2-4; d_call: NA; v_call: TRBV7-3; clone_size: NA; cdr3_aa: CASSLTGNLAKNIQYF; cdr3_nt: TGTGCCAGCAGCTTAACAGGAAATCTAGCCAAAAACATTCAGTACTTC
j_call: TRBJ2-5; d_call: TRBD1; v_call: TRBV9; clone_size: NA; cdr3_aa: CASSDWTGVSETQYF; cdr3_nt: TGTGCCAGCAGCGATTGGACAGGGGTATCAGAGACCCAGTACTTC
j_call: TRBJ2-5; d_call: TRBD1; v_call: TRBV7-8; clone_size: NA; cdr3_aa: CASSLGTGFFRETQYF; cdr3_nt: TGTGCCAGCAGCCTCGGGACAGGGTTTTTTCGAGAGACCCAGTACTTC
j_call: TRBJ2-1; d_call: NA; v_call: TRBV7-6; clone_size: NA; cdr3_aa: CASSLAGTYNEQFF; cdr3_nt: TGTGCCAGCAGCTTAGCCGGGACCTACAATGAGCAGTTCTTC
j_call: TRBJ2-7; d_call: NA; v_call: TRBV7-2; clone_size: NA; cdr3_aa: CASSLEGYPSYEQYF; cdr3_nt: TGTGCCAGCAGCTTAGAAGGGTATCCTTCCTACGAGCAGTACTTC
j_call: TRBJ2-1; d_call: TRBD2; v_call: TRBV7-3; clone_size: NA; cdr3_aa: CASSLLPGLGRDEQFF; cdr3_nt: TGTGCCAGCAGCTTATTACCGGGACTAGGGAGGGATGAGCAGTTCTTC
j_call: TRBJ2-7; d_call: TRBD1; v_call: TRBV28; clone_size: few; cdr3_aa: CASSSTFKDGTGGGDEQYF; cdr3_nt: TGTGCCAGCAGTTCCACTTTCAAAGACGGGACAGGGGGTGGCGACGAGCAGTACTTC
j_call: TRBJ2-7; d_call: NA; v_call: TRBV7-2; clone_size: few; cdr3_aa: CASSLRHEQYF; cdr3_nt: TGTGCCAGCAGCTTACGGCATGAGCAGTACTTC
j_call: TRBJ2-4; d_call: NA; v_call: TRBV7-2; clone_size: NA; cdr3_aa: CASSLDLEQYF; cdr3_nt: TGTGCCAGCAGCTTGGACTTAGAGCAGTACTTT
j_call: TRBJ2-3; d_call: NA; v_call: TRBV6-6; clone_size: NA; cdr3_aa: CASSYDAGDTQYF; cdr3_nt: TGTGCCAGCAGTTACGACGCTGGGGATACGCAGTATTTT
j_call: TRBJ1-6; d_call: NA; v_call: TRBV11-2; clone_size: NA; cdr3_aa: CASSLLTGLHF; cdr3_nt: TGTGCCAGCAGCCTACTTACAGGGCTCCACTTT
j_call: TRBJ2-7; d_call: TRBD2; v_call: TRBV7-3; clone_size: NA; cdr3_aa: CASSLRGAGGSYEQYF; cdr3_nt: TGTGCCAGCAGCTTGCGGGGAGCGGGGGGCTCCTACGAGCAGTACTTC
j_call: TRBJ2-5; d_call: NA; v_call: TRBV27; clone_size: NA; cdr3_aa: CASSYRTAQETQYF; cdr3_nt: TGTGCCAGCAGTTATAGGACAGCCCAAGAGACCCAGTACTTC
j_call: TRBJ1-1; d_call: NA; v_call: TRBV6-8; clone_size: NA; cdr3_aa: CASSAQGPNTEAFF; cdr3_nt: TGTGCCAGCAGTGCACAGGGCCCGAACACTGAAGCTTTCTTT
j_call: TRBJ2-7; d_call: TRBD2; v_call: TRBV7-8; clone_size: NA; cdr3_aa: CASSLARAGGRVLYEQYF; cdr3_nt: TGTGCCAGCAGCTTAGCGCGGGCTGGCGGGAGGGTCCTCTACGAGCAGTACTTC
j_call: TRBJ2-7; d_call: TRBD1; v_call: TRBV7-3; clone_size: NA; cdr3_aa: CASSSGTGLEQYF; cdr3_nt: TGTGCCAGCAGCTCCGGGACAGGTCTTGAGCAGTACTTC
j_call: TRBJ2-1; d_call: TRBD2; v_call: TRBV7-3; clone_size: NA; cdr3_aa: CASSPEASGGYNEQFF; cdr3_nt: TGTGCCAGCAGCCCAGAGGCTAGCGGGGGGTACAATGAGCAGTTCTTC
j_call: TRBJ1-4; d_call: NA; v_call: TRBV6-1; clone_size: NA; cdr3_aa: CASIPPGVVTDTQFF; cdr3_nt: TGTGCCAGCATCCCCCCAGGGGTCGTGACAGATACGCAGTTTTTT
j_call: TRBJ2-7; d_call: TRBD2; v_call: TRBV6-1; clone_size: NA; cdr3_aa: CASSEVAGSNYEQYF; cdr3_nt: TGTGCCAGCAGTGAAGTAGCGGGATCTAACTACGAGCAGTACTTC
j_call: TRBJ2-2; d_call: NA; v_call: TRBV12-3/TRBV12-4; clone_size: NA; cdr3_aa: CASSFWRMTGELFF; cdr3_nt: TGTGCCAGCAGTTTTTGGCGAATGACCGGGGAGCTGTTTTTT
j_call: TRBJ2-1; d_call: NA; v_call: TRBV7-2; clone_size: few; cdr3_aa: CASSLVGGSFNEQFF; cdr3_nt: TGTGCCAGCAGCTTAGTGGGCGGGTCCTTTAATGAGCAGTTCTTC
j_call: TRBJ2-1; d_call: TRBD1; v_call: TRBV10-3; clone_size: few; cdr3_aa: CAISPPQGATHEQFF; cdr3_nt: TGTGCCATCAGTCCCCCCCAGGGGGCTACCCATGAGCAGTTCTTC
j_call: TRBJ2-1; d_call: TRBD1; v_call: TRBV12-3/TRBV12-4; clone_size: NA; cdr3_aa: CASSPSGTGDYGQFF; cdr3_nt: TGTGCCAGCAGTCCCTCCGGGACAGGTGATTATGGGCAGTTCTTC